One sample yielded the 16 T cell receptor beta chains listed below, sequenced in a study of CD8 T cells in cerebrospinal fluid in Alzheimer's disease. TCRdb reprocessed the 10x single-cell sequencing reads and reports one entry per CDR3 protein, with no DNA. The record lists about 350 distinct CDR3 sequences, of which the ten most abundant hold 30% to 45%. Source material: cerebrospinal fluid. These TCRs come from a human donor with mild cognitive impairment.

In terms of frequency, this clonotype is medium-sized (0.01 to 0.1%). V is TRBV30 and J is TRBJ2-5; TCRdb gives TRBD1 as the D gene, but with no DNA this cannot be confirmed. The V gene's germline CDR1 is GTSNPN and CDR2 SVGIG (reference sequence). There are 15 residues in the CDR3. CDR3 in amino acids: CAWSTQGGTQETQYF.

Frequency places this clonotype as large. The chain couples TRBV7-3 to TRBJ1-6. Germline values: CDR1 SGHTA, CDR2 FQGTGA. CDR3 length: 15 amino acids. The CDR3 sequence is CASSLNEQKNSPLHF. Using reference TRBV7-3 and TRBJ1-6 for the parts outside the CDR3, the full variable domain is GAGVSQTPSNKVTEKGKYVELRCDPISGHTALYWYRQSLGQGPEFLIYFQGTGAADDSGLPNDRFFAVRPEGSVSTLKIQRTERGDSAVYLCASSLNEQKNSPLHFGNGTRLTVT.

This clonotype is large by frequency. The chain combines TRBV21-1 with TRBJ2-7; TCRdb designates TRBD2, a call that cannot be tested without DNA. TRBV21-1 is a pseudogene. The CDR3 length is 16 residues. The CDR3 protein is CASSTRAGGPSYEQYF.

By frequency, this clonotype is large. The chain joins TRBV15 to TRBJ2-3; TCRdb indicates TRBD2, and absent DNA this call remains unverified. The CDR3 loop spans 17 amino acids. The germline V gene encodes CDR1 LNHNV and CDR2 YYDKDF (reference sequence). CDR3 in amino acids: CATRGRVGERGTDTQYF.

This clonotype is hyperexpanded by frequency. This chain joins TRBV3-1 and TRBJ2-2; TCRdb's assignment of TRBD2 cannot be checked, as there is no DNA. Germline V gives CDR1 LGHDT, CDR2 YNNKEL (reference sequence). CDR3 length equals 17 residues. The CDR3: CASSRGRLAANTGELFF.

The chain joins TRBV7-2 to TRBJ2-1; with no DNA, the TCRdb D assignment of TRBD2 cannot be verified. This CDR3 spans 13 amino acids. Germline V gene sequence: CDR1 SGHTA, CDR2 FQGNSA. The CDR3 reads CASSLGVSGEQFF.

This clonotype is labeled large based on frequency. This chain connects TRBV4-3 to TRBJ2-2; TCRdb indicates TRBD1, and absent DNA this call remains unverified. Germline V gene data show CDR1 as LGHNA and CDR2 as YSLEER. The CDR3 consists of 16 residues. CDR3 amino acids: CASSQDAGGVPGELFF.

Frequency places this clonotype as medium-sized. The rearrangement links TRBV18 to TRBJ2-1; no DNA is available, so the TRBD1 call from TCRdb remains unchecked. Germline V lookup: CDR1 KGHSH, CDR2 LQKENI. There are 15 residues in the CDR3. This chain's CDR3 is CASSPRTGEGNEQFF.

By frequency, this clonotype is large (0.1 to 1%). The rearrangement links TRBV5-1 to TRBJ2-3. CDR3 length: 16 amino acids. Germline CDR1 reads SGHRS; CDR2 reads YFSETQ. The CDR3 loop reads CASSLAGASGADTQYF.

This clonotype is large by frequency. The chain is built from TRBV28 and TRBJ2-1; TCRdb picks TRBD1, but there is no DNA to check that call. Germline V gene sequence: CDR1 MDHEN, CDR2 SYDVKM. The CDR3 covers 15 residues. CDR3 loop: CASSTGTFSYNEQFF.

This clonotype is called medium-sized (0.01 to 0.1%) based on its frequency. The chain combines TRBV15 with TRBJ1-1; the D call of TRBD1 rests on TCRdb alone, since no DNA is present to check it. The CDR3 sequence is 14 residues long. Germline V lookup: CDR1 LNHNV, CDR2 YYDKDF (reference sequence). CDR3 in amino acids: CATSGGQVVESAFF. Full variable domain (rest looked up from reference TRBV15 and TRBJ1-1): DAMVIQNPRYQVTQFGKPVTLSCSQTLNHNVMYWYQQKSSQAPKLLFHYYDKDFNNEADTPDNFQSRRPNTSFCFLDIRSPGLGDTAMYLCATSGGQVVESAFFGQGTRLTVV.

This clonotype is identified as medium-sized (0.01 to 0.1%) from frequency. The chain is built from TRBV12-3 or TRBV12-4 and TRBJ1-6; absent DNA, TCRdb's TRBD1 call cannot be checked. The CDR3 is 13 amino acids. This chain's CDR3 is CASTEDRGSPLHF.

This clonotype ranks as hyperexpanded (1% or more) in terms of frequency. The chain has TRBV7-2 and TRBJ2-6; there is no DNA to check the TCRdb D call of TRBD2. The CDR3 loop spans 16 amino acids. Germline values: CDR1 SGHTA, CDR2 FQGNSA. CDR3 protein: CASSLAGGAGANVLTF.

Considering frequency, this clonotype is large (0.1 to 1%). J is TRBJ1-3 and V is TRBV3-1; TCRdb's D gene call, TRBD1, goes unchecked for lack of DNA. The CDR3 length is 16 residues. Germline CDR1 reads LGHDT; CDR2 reads YNNKEL (reference sequence). The CDR3 is CASSQGTAFSGNTIYF.

This clonotype counts as large by frequency. CDR3 loop: CASSLTTGGNEQFF. The chain combines TRBV5-1 with TRBJ2-1; there is no DNA to check the TCRdb D call of TRBD1. Germline V gene lookup returns CDR1 SGHRS and CDR2 YFSETQ. This CDR3 has 14 residues.

Frequency places this clonotype as medium-sized. V usage is TRBV29-1 and J usage is TRBJ2-3; the D call of TRBD2 rests on TCRdb alone, since no DNA is present to check it. Germline CDR1 reads SQVTM; CDR2 reads ANQGSEA. This CDR3 region has 16 residues. CDR3 region: CSVENRLAVSTDTQYF.